This T cell receptor (beta chain) was identified during a study of cytomegalovirus exposure and HLA in healthy donors. Points on this clone: Its antigen is not known.

The V gene end was trimmed by 7 bases and the J gene end by 1 base; junction bases not matched to a gene: 17. The germline gives CDR1 SGHAT, CDR2 FQNNGV. The CDR3 contains 18 residues. Some clones are missing from TCRdb's copy, which holds only in-frame ones; the method was immunoSEQ multiplex PCR. The table records a few hundred thousand clones, 75% to 95% of them present only once. Study-wide findings and caveats: Cytomegalovirus association was listed for about 180 TCR beta chains. Later, an analysis found that TCR clusters from the first cohort tended to co-occur in the roughly 120 validation repertoires.

The genes are TRBV11-2 and TRBJ1-1; TRBD1 matches at 8 bases. The sequence derives from a woman aged 18-29 years in good health and CMV-seronegative. The sample taken for sequencing was PBMCs. The CDR3 nucleotides read TGTGCCAGCACCGGAGGCAGGACAGGGCGGTCTTGGAACACTGAAGCTTTCTTT. Translated, it gives CASTGGRTGRSWNTEAFF.